Listed here are 29 T cell receptor beta chains from one sample, sequenced in a study of shared clonotypes between healthy human individuals. TCRdb keeps only in-frame clones here, not all; method: immunoSEQ multiplex PCR. The repertoire holds approximately 2.4 million clones, around 95% seen once, with around 0.13% in the top ten. The sample consisted of naive CD4+ T cells sorted from blood. Subset of the sample: CD45RA+ positively selected. All receptors derive from a young man in good health.

This chain joins TRBV5-1 and TRBJ2-2; D uncertain. This CDR3 has 14 residues. Per germline, CDR1 SGHRS and CDR2 YFSETQ. The germline V and J ends were trimmed by 0 bases and 3 bases, with 6 bases remaining between them. The CDR3 nucleotides read TGCGCCAGCAGCTTGGACACGTACACCGGGGAGCTGTTTTTT. Translating gives CASSLDTYTGELFF.

The rearrangement uses TRBV6-5 and TRBJ1-1, with D unresolved. The V end lost 0 bases, the J end lost 2 bases, and 10 bases lay between the germline ends. CDR3 length equals 15 residues. Germline V gives CDR1 MNHEY, CDR2 SVGAGI. In DNA form, the CDR3 reads TGTGCCAGCAGTTACTCCCAACTTGGAAACACTGAAGCTTTCTTT. This gives the protein CASSYSQLGNTEAFF.

This chain links TRBV10-3 with TRBJ2-7; tentatively, D is TRBD1 (6 bases). This CDR3 has 13 amino acids. Germline-derived CDR1 and CDR2 are ENHRY and SYGVKD. V lost 2 bases and J lost 5, with 10 bases in between. CDR3 nucleotides: TGTGCCATCAGTGAGATGCAGGGGAACGAGCAGTACTTC. Translated: CAISEMQGNEQYF.

The gene calls are TRBV7-9 and TRBJ2-3; D not resolved. Trimming took 3 bases from V and 5 from J, leaving 12 bases between them. This CDR3 contains 14 residues. The germline V gene has CDR1 SEHNR and CDR2 FQNEAQ (reference sequence). The CDR3 DNA reads TGTGCCAGCAGCTTTTCTGGAGTTGGAGATACGCAGTATTTT. Translating it yields CASSFSGVGDTQYF.

The chain combines TRBV6-1 with TRBJ2-2; possibly TRBD1 for D (6 bases). Trimming left V 6 bases short and J 1 base short, with 6 bases between. CDR1 MNHNS and CDR2 SASEGT come from the germline V gene. The CDR3 has 13 residues. The DNA for the CDR3 is TGTGCCAGCAGGACAGGGAACACCGGGGAGCTGTTTTTT. It yields the protein CASRTGNTGELFF.

V gene TRBV6-6 combines with J gene TRBJ2-7; no definite D call. This CDR3 is built from 14 residues. The germline V gene encodes CDR1 MNHNY and CDR2 SVGAGI (reference sequence). The V and J ends lost 7 bases and 5 bases respectively, with 18 bases between them. CDR3 bases: TGTGCCAGCACCCGCTTCGGTCAGGTCCACGAGCAGTACTTC. It encodes CASTRFGQVHEQYF.

J is TRBJ1-5 and V is TRBV7-2, with D possibly being TRBD1 (6 bases). The germline V and J ends were trimmed by 5 bases and 7 bases, with 12 bases remaining between them. Germline V gives CDR1 SGHTA, CDR2 FQGNSA. The CDR3 has 13 residues. The CDR3 DNA is TGTGCCAGCAGCCCCAGGGGTGGGCAGCCCCAGCATTTT. Translating it yields CASSPRGGQPQHF.

V is TRBV7-2 and J is TRBJ2-7, with D uncertain. The germline V and J ends were trimmed by 5 bases and 0 bases, with 14 bases remaining between them. Germline V gene lookup returns CDR1 SGHTA and CDR2 FQGNSA. This CDR3 is 15 amino acids long. The CDR3 is CASSLNLVSSYEQYF. The CDR3 DNA reads as TGTGCCAGCAGCCTGAACCTAGTCAGCTCCTACGAGCAGTACTTC.

The V gene is TRBV5-1, the J gene TRBJ1-3; D gene ambiguous. The CDR3 has 13 residues. CDR1 and CDR2 from the germline V gene are SGHRS and YFSETQ. Trimming took off 3 bases at V and 4 bases at J, with 8 bases between the two ends. For the CDR3, the DNA is TGCGCCAGCAGCTCCGGAGCGGGAAACACCATATATTTT. This translates into CASSSGAGNTIYF.

In nucleotides, the CDR3 is TGTGCCAGCTCACCACCAACAGGGGGACTCACGGAGCAGTTCTTC. Protein: CASSPPTGGLTEQFF. J is TRBJ2-1 and V is TRBV18; 8 nucleotides line up with TRBD1. V gave up 0 bases and J gave up 10 bases; unmatched junction bases: 8. This CDR3 comprises 15 residues. CDR1 KGHSH and CDR2 LQKENI come from the germline V gene.

The genes are TRBV30 and TRBJ2-1, with D perhaps matching TRBD2 (6 bases). The germline V gene has CDR1 GTSNPN and CDR2 SVGIG (reference sequence). Trimming shortened V by 3 bases and J by 4 bases, and 13 bases separated the two germline ends. The CDR3 is made up of 14 amino acids. The CDR3: CAWSRELSYNEQFF. CDR3 coding DNA: TGTGCCTGGAGCCGGGAGCTAAGTTACAATGAGCAGTTCTTC.

The chain couples TRBV5-6 to TRBJ1-2; the D is unclear. This CDR3 comprises 14 residues. Trimming pared 0 bases from V and 3 bases from J, leaving 9 bases between. CDR1 and CDR2 from the germline V gene are SGHDT and YYEEEE. This CDR3 reads CASSLEGIYYGYTF. The CDR3 region has the DNA TGTGCCAGCAGCTTGGAAGGGATTTACTATGGCTACACCTTC.

This chain uses TRBV18 with TRBJ2-3; D tentatively fits TRBD1 or TRBD2 (7 bases each). Trimming removed 2 bases at V and 6 bases at J, with 18 bases between. The CDR3 has 16 amino acids. CDR1 KGHSH and CDR2 LQKENI come from the germline V gene. The CDR3 bases are TGTGCCAGCTCACCAAGCTGGGGAGGGGGCCTCGATACGCAGTATTTT. This gives the protein CASSPSWGGGLDTQYF.

This clone has just one count. The chain joins TRBV5-6 to TRBJ2-7, with 9 bases that match TRBD2. The CDR3 consists of 16 residues. J gave up 1 base and V 3 bases, and 8 bases lay outside the gene matches. CDR1 SGHDT and CDR2 YYEEEE come from the germline V gene. The CDR3 DNA reads as TGTGCCAGCAGCTCCCCATGGCTAGCGGGATCCTACGAGCAGTACTTC. Translating it yields CASSSPWLAGSYEQYF.

The V and J genes are TRBV30 and TRBJ1-2; 12 bases align to TRBD1. Germline CDR1 reads GTSNPN; CDR2 reads SVGIG (reference sequence). V was pared by 3 bases and J by 7 bases, with 12 bases of the junction left unmatched. The CDR3 is 16 amino acids. For the CDR3, the DNA is TGTGCCTGGAGGGAGCCAGGGACAGGGGGCGCAGGTGGCTACACCTTC. Translating gives CAWREPGTGGAGGYTF.

This chain's CDR3 is CASSTSAESMNTEAFF. In DNA, the CDR3 is TGCGCCAGCAGCACCTCGGCGGAATCGATGAACACTGAAGCTTTCTTT. This sequence joins TRBV5-1 and TRBJ1-1; D remains ambiguous. The CDR3 runs to 16 residues. Trimming shortened V by 4 bases and J by 0 bases, and 16 bases separated the two germline ends. Germline CDR1 SGHRS, CDR2 YFSETQ. The full variable domain, in which reference TRBV5-1 and TRBJ1-1 provide the parts outside the CDR3, is KAGVTQTPRYLIKTRGQQVTLSCSPISGHRSVSWYQQTPGQGLQFLFEYFSETQRNKGNFPGRFSGRQFSNSRSEMNVSTLELGDSALYLCASSTSAESMNTEAFFGQGTRLTVV.

With respect to this clone: Within the sample, other DNA sequences also encode this same CDR3. The rearrangement joins TRBV6-1 to TRBJ2-7; D is unclear. The CDR3 contains 13 residues. Looked up from germline, CDR1 is MNHNS and CDR2 is SASEGT. V dropped 2 bases and J dropped 2 bases, with 7 bases sitting between them. The DNA of the CDR3 is TGTGCCAGCAGTGAATCCGGGCCCTACGAGCAGTACTTC. It yields the protein CASSESGPYEQYF.

The chain links TRBV5-1 to TRBJ2-3; a weak D match, TRBD2 (5 bases). Between the trimmed V and J ends, which lost 4 bases and 2 bases, there was a span of 11 bases. The V gene's germline CDR1 is SGHRS and CDR2 YFSETQ. The CDR3 consists of 14 residues. CDR3 loop: CASSEGLVTDTQYF. DNA for the CDR3: TGCGCCAGCAGCGAAGGACTCGTCACAGATACGCAGTATTTT.

The chain uses TRBV6-5 and TRBJ2-2; D perhaps matches TRBD1 (5 bases). CDR1 and CDR2 from the germline V gene are MNHEY and SVGAGI. Trimming stripped 8 bases from V and 1 base from J, with 11 bases between. The CDR3 is made up of 14 amino acids. The CDR3 reads CASRPGLNTGELFF. CDR3 sequence (DNA): TGTGCCAGCCGCCCAGGGCTGAACACCGGGGAGCTGTTTTTT.

V is TRBV25-1 and J is TRBJ2-3; tentatively, D is TRBD2 (5 bases). There are 15 residues in the CDR3. The germline V and J ends were trimmed by 0 bases and 2 bases, with 9 bases remaining between them. Germline CDR1 and CDR2: MGHDK and SYGVNS. In DNA, the CDR3 is TGTGCCAGCAGTGAATACCGGGGAACCACAGATACGCAGTATTTT. Protein product: CASSEYRGTTDTQYF.

The chain recombines TRBV27 with TRBJ2-1; TRBD2 agrees at 10 bases. V gave up 8 bases and J gave up 8 bases; unmatched junction bases: 12. CDR1 MNHEY and CDR2 SMNVEV come from the germline V gene (reference sequence). CDR3 length: 15 residues. The CDR3 is CASGKREGPLHEQFF. The DNA of the CDR3 is TGTGCCAGCGGCAAGCGGGAGGGCCCCCTCCATGAGCAGTTCTTC.

This chain links TRBV30 with TRBJ1-1; 7 bases are shared with TRBD1. The CDR3 has 12 amino acids. The V and J ends lost 2 bases and 13 bases, in that order; junction bases with no gene match: 10. Germline CDR1 reads GTSNPN; CDR2 reads SVGIG (reference sequence). CDR3 residues: CAWSRMTGQGFF. As DNA, the CDR3 is TGTGCCTGGAGTCGGATGACAGGGCAAGGTTTCTTT.

Turning to this clone: The same CDR3 is also encoded by other DNA sequences in this sample. The J gene is TRBJ1-6, the V gene TRBV25-1; the D gene is possibly TRBD1 (5 bases). Trimming took off 3 bases at V and 7 bases at J, with 10 bases between the two ends. The length of the CDR3 is 14 residues. Germline lookup yields CDR1 MGHDK and CDR2 SYGVNS. The CDR3: CASSEGQTNSPLHF. CDR3 coding DNA: TGTGCCAGCAGTGAGGGGCAGACGAATTCACCCCTCCACTTT.

J is TRBJ2-7 and V is TRBV21-1. TRBV21-1 is noted as a pseudogene. The CDR3 runs to 11 residues. The CDR3, as DNA: TGTGCCAGCAGCAATGTGGGGGAGCAGTACTTC. This sequence encodes CASSNVGEQYF.

J is TRBJ1-5 and V is TRBV28, with a weak D call TRBD1 (5 bases). This CDR3 contains 14 residues. Trimming pared 9 bases from V and 7 bases from J, leaving 19 bases between. The germline V gene encodes CDR1 MDHEN and CDR2 SYDVKM. The CDR3 coding sequence is TGTGCCAGTACTGTGGGGGTCCAAAACCAGCCCCAGCATTTT. It codes for CASTVGVQNQPQHF.

This rearrangement joins TRBV30 to TRBJ1-4, with 7 bases fitting TRBD1. Losses at the gene ends were 3 bases for V and 7 bases for J; bases not matched to a gene: 8. The CDR3 spans 14 residues. Germline V gene sequence: CDR1 GTSNPN, CDR2 SVGIG (reference sequence). CDR3 loop: CAWSPGGTLEKLFF. The CDR3 DNA reads TGTGCCTGGAGCCCAGGGGGGACTCTTGAAAAACTGTTTTTT.

The genes are TRBV11-2 and TRBJ2-1, with D unresolved. V lost 0 bases and J lost 7, with 10 bases in between. Germline V CDR1 and CDR2: SGHAT, FQNNGV. The CDR3 extends over 14 amino acids. This chain's CDR3 is CASSLDNGRNEQFF. CDR3 DNA: TGTGCCAGCAGCTTAGATAATGGGCGGAATGAGCAGTTCTTC.

CDR3 region: CASSLGLAITDTQYF. The CDR3 region has the DNA TGTGCCAGCAGCTTAGGACTAGCGATCACAGATACGCAGTATTTT. The chain combines TRBV7-2 with TRBJ2-3; 8 bases map to TRBD2. The CDR3 consists of 15 residues. Germline-derived CDR1 and CDR2 are SGHTA and FQGNSA. Trimming took 1 base from V and 2 from J; bases not matched to a gene: 2.

The chain has TRBV5-1 and TRBJ2-5; D call uncertain. CDR3 length equals 14 residues. V lost 0 bases to trimming and J lost 0 bases, with 6 bases between them. The germline CDR1 and CDR2 sequences are SGHRS and YFSETQ. CDR3 coding DNA: TGCGCCAGCAGCTTGGACGGCCACCAAGAGACCCAGTACTTC. It translates to CASSLDGHQETQYF.